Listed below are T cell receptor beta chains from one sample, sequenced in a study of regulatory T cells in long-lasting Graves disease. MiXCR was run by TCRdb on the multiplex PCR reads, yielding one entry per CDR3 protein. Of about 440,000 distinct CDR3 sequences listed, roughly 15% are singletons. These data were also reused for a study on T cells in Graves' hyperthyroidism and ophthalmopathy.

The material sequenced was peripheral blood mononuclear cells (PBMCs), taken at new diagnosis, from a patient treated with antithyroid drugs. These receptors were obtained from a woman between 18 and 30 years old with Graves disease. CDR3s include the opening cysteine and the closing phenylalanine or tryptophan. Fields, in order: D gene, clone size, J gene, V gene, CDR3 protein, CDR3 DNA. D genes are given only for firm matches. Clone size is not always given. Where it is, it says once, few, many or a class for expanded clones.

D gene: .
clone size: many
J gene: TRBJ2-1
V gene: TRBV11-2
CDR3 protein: CASSLVGRVSSF
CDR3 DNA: TGTGCCAGCAGCTTAGTGGGTAGAGTCTCATCCTTC

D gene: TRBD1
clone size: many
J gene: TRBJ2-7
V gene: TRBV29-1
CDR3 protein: CSVDVGAGGFNEQYF
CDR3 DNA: TGCAGCGTTGACGTCGGGGCAGGGGGCTTCAACGAGCAGTACTTC

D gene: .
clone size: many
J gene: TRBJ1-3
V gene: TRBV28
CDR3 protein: CASRTARNTIYF
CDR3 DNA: TGTGCCAGCAGGACCGCGCGGAACACCATATATTTT

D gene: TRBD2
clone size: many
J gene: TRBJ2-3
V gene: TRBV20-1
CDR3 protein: CSASAPWREEGADTQYF
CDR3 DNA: TGCAGTGCTAGTGCCCCGTGGCGGGAGGAGGGAGCAGATACGCAGTATTTT

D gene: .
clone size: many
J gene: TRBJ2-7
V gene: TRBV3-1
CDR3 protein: CASSQGASGATYF
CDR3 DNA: TGTGCCAGCAGCCAAGGGGCCTCGGGAGCCACGTACTTC

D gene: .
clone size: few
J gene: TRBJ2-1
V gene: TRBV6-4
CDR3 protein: CASSYVGVSKYNEQFF
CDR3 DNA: TGTGCCAGCAGTTACGTTGGCGTGAGTAAATACAATGAGCAGTTCTTC

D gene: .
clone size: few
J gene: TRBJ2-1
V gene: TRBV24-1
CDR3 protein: CATSGPTSAKRDEQFF
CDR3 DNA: TGTGCCACCAGTGGCCCGACGAGCGCAAAGAGGGATGAGCAGTTCTTC

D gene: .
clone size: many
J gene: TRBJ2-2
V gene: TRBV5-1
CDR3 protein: CASSGTPNTGELFF
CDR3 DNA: TGCGCCAGCAGCGGGACTCCCAACACCGGGGAGCTGTTTTTT

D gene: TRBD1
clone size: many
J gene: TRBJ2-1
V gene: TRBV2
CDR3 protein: CASRAGTGERDEQFF
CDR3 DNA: TGTGCCAGCAGGGCCGGGACAGGGGAACGGGATGAGCAGTTCTTC

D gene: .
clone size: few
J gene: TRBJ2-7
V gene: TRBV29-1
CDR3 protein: CSVSGTPLSGGTHEQYF
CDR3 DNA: TGCAGCGTTTCAGGGACACCCCTCTCGGGAGGCACACACGAGCAGTACTTC

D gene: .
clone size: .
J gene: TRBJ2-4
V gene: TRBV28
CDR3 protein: CASRGMAKNIQYF
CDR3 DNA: TGTGCCAGCAGGGGTATGGCCAAAAACATTCAGTACTTC

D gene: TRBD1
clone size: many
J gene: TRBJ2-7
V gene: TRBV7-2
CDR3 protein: CASSGEQGRPYEQYF
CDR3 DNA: TGTGCCAGCAGCGGAGAACAGGGGCGGCCCTACGAGCAGTACTTC

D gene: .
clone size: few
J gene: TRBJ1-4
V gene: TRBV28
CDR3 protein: CASSLDQNEKLFF
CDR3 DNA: TGTGCCAGCAGTTTGGACCAGAATGAAAAACTGTTTTTT

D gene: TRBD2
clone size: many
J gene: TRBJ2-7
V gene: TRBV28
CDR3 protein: CASSLRPSGRSSKDEQYF
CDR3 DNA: TGTGCCAGCAGTTTAAGGCCTAGCGGGAGGAGTAGCAAAGACGAGCAGTACTTC

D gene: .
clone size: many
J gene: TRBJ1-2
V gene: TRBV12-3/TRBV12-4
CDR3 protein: CASKEQGVGGYTF
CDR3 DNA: TGTGCCAGCAAGGAACAGGGTGTAGGAGGCTACACCTTC

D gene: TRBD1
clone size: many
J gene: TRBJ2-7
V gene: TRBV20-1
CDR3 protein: CSANDRGSYEQYF
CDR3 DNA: TGCAGTGCTAACGACAGGGGCTCCTACGAGCAGTACTTC

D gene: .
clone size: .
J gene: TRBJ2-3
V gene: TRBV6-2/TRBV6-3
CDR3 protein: CASSSRDHTDTQYF
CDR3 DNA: TGTGCCAGCAGTTCCCGGGACCACACAGATACGCAGTATTTT

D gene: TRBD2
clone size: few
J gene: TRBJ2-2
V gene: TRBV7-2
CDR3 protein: CASSLDPSGRGLTGELFF
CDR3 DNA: TGTGCCAGCAGCTTAGACCCTAGCGGGAGGGGACTTACCGGGGAGCTGTTTTTT

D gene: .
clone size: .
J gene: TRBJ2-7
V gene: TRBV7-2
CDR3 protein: CASSSDRREQYF
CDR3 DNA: TGTGCCAGCAGCTCCGACAGACGGGAGCAGTACTTC

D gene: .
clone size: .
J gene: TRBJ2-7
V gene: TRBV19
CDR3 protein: CASSINWQQAGNYEQYF
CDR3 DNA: TGTGCCAGTAGTATTAATTGGCAGCAGGCGGGAAACTACGAGCAGTACTTC

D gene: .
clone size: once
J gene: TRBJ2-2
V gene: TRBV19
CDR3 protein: CASSRLRQGGTGELFF
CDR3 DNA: TGTGCCAGTAGCCGGTTACGGCAGGGAGGAACCGGGGAGCTGTTTTTT